These T cell receptor beta chains were read from a single sample in a study of response to subunit inactivated influenza vaccine. TCRdb independently ran MiXCR on the RT-PCR reads; one entry per CDR3 protein. The sample yields around 580,000 distinct CDR3 sequences, approximately 15% seen once. The sample was PBMCs from blood, taken 11 to 12 days after vaccination. The receptors come from a man aged 50-60 years who received an inactivated influenza vaccine. Each CDR3 is given with its conserved first and last residue. Each record gives: J gene, D gene, clone size, V gene, CDR3 DNA, CDR3 protein. A D gene is named only where the DNA matches it firmly. Size tells how often a clone was seen (once, few, many) or the class of an expanded clone, and some rows leave it out.

TRBJ1-6	-	many	TRBV28	TGTGCCAGCAGTTTAGCGAATTCACCCCTCCACTTT	CASSLANSPLHF
TRBJ2-2	TRBD1	-	TRBV5-1	TGCGCCAGCTATGACAGGGGAGGACCGGCCGGGGAGCTGTTTTTT	CASYDRGGPAGELFF
TRBJ1-2	TRBD1	many	TRBV28	TGTGCCACGGGACAGGGATATAATAACTATGGCTACACCTTC	CATGQGYNNYGYTF
TRBJ1-1	TRBD1	-	TRBV7-9	TGTGCCAGCAGCTTAATCCAGGGGGCCTACGGGACTGAAGCTTTCTTT	CASSLIQGAYGTEAFF
TRBJ2-3	TRBD2	-	TRBV3-1	TGTGCCAGCAGCCAAGGGGGACTAGCGGTAGCTGCTACGCAGTATTTT	CASSQGGLAVAATQYF
TRBJ1-2	TRBD1	-	TRBV27	TGTGCCAGCAGTTTGGGGGGTTCGGGACAGTACTATGGCTACACCTTC	CASSLGGSGQYYGYTF
TRBJ2-7	TRBD2	many	TRBV27	TGTGCCAGCAGTTTAGGTCGCGGGGGCTACGAGCAGTACTTC	CASSLGRGGYEQYF
TRBJ2-7	-	-	TRBV14	TGTGCCAGCAGCCGAAGTCGAGAGCAGTACTTC	CASSRSREQYF
TRBJ2-7	-	few	TRBV4-2	TGTGCCAGCAGCCAAGAAGGGGACCCGAGCGACGAGCAGTACTTC	CASSQEGDPSDEQYF
TRBJ2-7	-	-	TRBV9	TGTGCCAGCAGCGCCCATCAGGGGTCCTACGAGCATTACTTC	CASSAHQGSYEHYF
TRBJ2-1	-	few	TRBV20-1	TGCAGTGCTAGCGGGAGAAGCAATGAGCAGTTCTTC	CSASGRSNEQFF
TRBJ2-5	TRBD1	many	TRBV5-1	TGCGCCAGCAGCGAACCGGGACAGGGAGAGACCCAGTACTTC	CASSEPGQGETQYF
TRBJ2-3	-	-	TRBV6-5	TGTGCCAGCAGTTACTACGGGGTCCGCACAGATACGCAGTATTTT	CASSYYGVRTDTQYF
TRBJ2-3	-	-	TRBV12-3/TRBV12-4	TGTGCCAGCAGTTTTCGGGACCGTCCTACGCAGTATTTT	CASSFRDRPTQYF
TRBJ2-7	-	-	TRBV20-1	TGCAGTGCTAGAGGCCATGAGGGGATAGGGGACGAGCAGTACTTC	CSARGHEGIGDEQYF
TRBJ2-3	TRBD2	-	TRBV9	TGTGCCAGCAGCGAAACTAGCGGGGTTTACACAGATACGCAGTATTTT	CASSETSGVYTDTQYF
TRBJ1-1	-	few	TRBV28	TGTGCCAGCAGCCGTAGACAGTACACTGAAGCTTTCTTT	CASSRRQYTEAFF
TRBJ2-5	-	-	TRBV6-2/TRBV6-3	TGTGCCAGCAGGGAACATAGGCCTGACCAAGAGACCCAGTACTTC	CASREHRPDQETQYF
TRBJ2-1	-	few	TRBV4-2	TGTGCCAGCAGCCTTTTCCCTGGCGGGGGCCCCTACAATGAGCAGTTCTTC	CASSLFPGGGPYNEQFF
TRBJ2-2	-	few	TRBV28	TGTGCCAGCAGTTGGCTTGCCGGGGAGCTGTTTTTT	CASSWLAGELFF
TRBJ2-7	-	-	TRBV5-1	TGCGCCAGCAGCCGCCACCCCGTCGGGACGCTAAAATACGAGCAGTACTTC	CASSRHPVGTLKYEQYF
TRBJ2-1	-	-	TRBV10-1	TGCGCCAGCAGTGAGTCAGGGGTGGATGAGCAGTTCTTC	CASSESGVDEQFF
TRBJ2-7	-	-	TRBV5-5	TGTGCCAGCAGCTTGGTTGCAGGGTTGAGGAGGGACGAGCAGTACTTC	CASSLVAGLRRDEQYF